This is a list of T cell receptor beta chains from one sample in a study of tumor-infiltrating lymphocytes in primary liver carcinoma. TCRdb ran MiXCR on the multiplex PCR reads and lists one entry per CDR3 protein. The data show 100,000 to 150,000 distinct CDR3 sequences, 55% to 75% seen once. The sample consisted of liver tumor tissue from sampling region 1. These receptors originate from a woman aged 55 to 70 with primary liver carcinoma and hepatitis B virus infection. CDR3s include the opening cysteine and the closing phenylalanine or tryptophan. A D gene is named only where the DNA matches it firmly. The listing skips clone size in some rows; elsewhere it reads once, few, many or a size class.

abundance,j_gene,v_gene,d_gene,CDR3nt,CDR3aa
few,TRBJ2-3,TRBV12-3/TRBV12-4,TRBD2,TGTGCCAGCAGTCCGACTAGCGGGAGGGATACGCAGTATTTT,CASSPTSGRDTQYF
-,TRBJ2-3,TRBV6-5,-,TGTGCCAGCAGATACTCCCTAGGCGGAGCAGATACGCAGTATTTT,CASRYSLGGADTQYF
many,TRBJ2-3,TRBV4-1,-,TGCGCCAGCAGCCAGCTGGGCACAGATACGCAGTATTTT,CASSQLGTDTQYF
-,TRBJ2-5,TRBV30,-,TGTGCCTGGAGTGTGATTACCTGGGAGACCCAGTACTTC,CAWSVITWETQYF
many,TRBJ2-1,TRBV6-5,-,TGTGCCAGCAGTTGGGGGACATACAATGAGCAGTTCTTC,CASSWGTYNEQFF
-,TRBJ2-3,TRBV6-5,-,TGTGCCAGCAGTCACACCCCCCAGAAGGTTACGCCGTATTTT,CASSHTPQKVTPYF
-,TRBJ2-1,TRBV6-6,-,TGTGCCAGCACCCACGGGGGTTCCTACGACGAGCAGTTCTTC,CASTHGGSYDEQFF
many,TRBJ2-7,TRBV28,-,TGTGCCAGCAGGGAGGGGGCGGGGAGCTCCTACGAGCAGTACTTC,CASREGAGSSYEQYF
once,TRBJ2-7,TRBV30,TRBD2,TGTGCCTGGAGTCCGAACGGCGGGAGCTACGAGCAGTACTTC,CAWSPNGGSYEQYF
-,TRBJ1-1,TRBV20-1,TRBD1,TGCAGTGCCCCCGGGACAGGGAACACTGAAGCTTTCTTT,CSAPGTGNTEAFF
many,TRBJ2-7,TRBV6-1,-,TGTGCCAGCTCTTTCGAGTCCTCGGGGTCCTACGAGCAGTACTTC,CASSFESSGSYEQYF
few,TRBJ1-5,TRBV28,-,TGTGCCAGCAGAACTGCCGGGGCACGAGTATCTCAGCCCCAGCATTTT,CASRTAGARVSQPQHF
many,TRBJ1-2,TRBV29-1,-,TGCAGCGTTGAAGACTTTACCCGGGGCGGAACAGATGGCTACACCTTC,CSVEDFTRGGTDGYTF
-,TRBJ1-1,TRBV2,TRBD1,TGTGCCAGCAGTGAGTCGACAGGGATGAACACTGAAGCTTTCTTT,CASSESTGMNTEAFF
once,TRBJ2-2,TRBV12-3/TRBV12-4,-,TGTACTAGCAGTTTTGCCCGTCGGCTCAACACCGGGGAGCTGTTTTTT,CTSSFARRLNTGELFF
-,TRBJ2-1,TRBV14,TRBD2,TGTGCCAGGAGCCAACTGGGACTAGCGGGAGCGGGTGAGCAGTTCTTC,CARSQLGLAGAGEQFF
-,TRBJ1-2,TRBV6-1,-,TGTGCCAGCAGTGAAATGCTTAACTATAGCTACACCTTC,CASSEMLNYSYTF
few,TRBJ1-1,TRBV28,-,TGTGCCAGCAGTTTGTTGGGGCACACTGAAGCTTTCTTT,CASSLLGHTEAFF
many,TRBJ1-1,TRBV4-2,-,TGTGCCAGCAGCCCATTGGAAGGTCGGGGGGGCACTGAAGCTTTCTTT,CASSPLEGRGGTEAFF
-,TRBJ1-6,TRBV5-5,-,TGTGCCAGCGGCTTGGGGTCCTCGAATTCACCCCTCCACTTT,CASGLGSSNSPLHF
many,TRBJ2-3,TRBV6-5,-,TGTGCCAGCAGTTACTCCGGGGGAGTCCTAATGGCAGATACGCAGTATTTT,CASSYSGGVLMADTQYF
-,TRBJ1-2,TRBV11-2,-,TGTGCCAGCAGCTTAGACCCCTGGGGGCGATACGGCTACACCTTT,CASSLDPWGRYGYTF